The 25 T cell receptor beta chains below all came from one sample that was sequenced in a study of T cells in women clearing cervical HPV infection (dated by TCRdb to 2016 to 2019). Library preparation was by the immunoSEQ multiplex PCR assay. Sourced from immuneACCESS, this table was stored by TCRdb with only in-frame sequences that have V and J called. A share of the clones is absent; for the studies checked, an unresolved V gene accounts for under half, and the remainder has no known explanation. The table for this sample shows tens of thousands of clones. Clones ranked in the top ten supply roughly 1.4% of the sample. The sequenced sample consisted of blood buffy coat. Receptors originate from a woman aged 18 to 69 with a cervical HPV16 infection that either progressed to CIN3+ or cleared (not recorded which).

To note about this clone: The read comes to an end 3 residues before the CDR3 does, leaving the germline J gene to fill in the end. The V and J genes are TRBV5-6 and TRBJ1-3, with D unresolved. The germline V and J ends were trimmed by 2 bases and 2 bases, with 8 bases remaining between them. This CDR3 has 14 residues. Per the germline V gene, CDR1 is SGHDT and CDR2 is YYEEEE. The CDR3 DNA, read in part, is TGTGCCAGCAGCTTCGGGGTAACTGGAAACACC. It encodes CASSFGVTGNT. The whole CDR3 region reads CASSFGVTGNTIYF.

As concerns this clone: With the read ending 3 residues before the CDR3 end, the germline J gene is used to fill in that end. This chain uses TRBV11-2 with TRBJ1-1, with a weak D call TRBD1 (6 bases). Germline CDR1 is SGHAT and CDR2 is FQNNGV. The CDR3 runs 14 residues. The V and J ends lost 7 bases and 3 bases respectively, with 15 bases between them. Incomplete CDR3 DNA: TGTGCCAGCACCGCCAACAGGGCACACACTGAA. It translates to CASTANRAHTE. The CDR3 in its entirety is CASTANRAHTEAFF.

Comments on this clone: Read sequence stops 3 residues before the CDR3 end, and the germline J gene provides the missing end. This chain connects TRBV7-3 to TRBJ2-2, with D perhaps matching TRBD1 (6 bases). The germline CDR1 and CDR2 sequences are SGHTA and FQGTGA. The CDR3 spans 14 residues. The DNA read from the CDR3 is TGTGCCAGCAGCTCCACAGGGCCCGGCTTCACG. Amino acid sequence: CASSSTGPGFT. The CDR3 in its entirety is CASSSTGPGFTLFF. Combining the CDR3 with reference TRBV7-3 and TRBJ2-2 gives the whole variable domain GAGVSQTPSNKVTEKGKYVELRCDPISGHTALYWYRQSLGQGPEFLIYFQGTGAADDSGLPNDRFFAVRPEGSVSTLKIQRTERGDSAVYLCASSSTGPGFTLFFGEGSRLTVL.

To note about this clone: The read is 3 residues too short to cover the CDR3 end, so that end is filled in from the germline J gene. The genes are TRBV28 and TRBJ1-1, with 7 bases matching TRBD1. V was pared by 6 bases and J by 2 bases, with 6 bases of the junction left unmatched. The CDR3 spans 14 residues. Germline V lookup: CDR1 MDHEN, CDR2 SYDVKM. CDR3 amino acids: CASSRGTVNTEAFF. The CDR3 DNA, read in part, is TGTGCCAGCAGCCGCGGGACAGTCAACACTGAA.

Of note for this clone: Read coverage stops 3 residues before the CDR3 terminus; the germline J gene supplies the remainder. The chain links TRBV6-2 or TRBV6-3 to TRBJ2-3; 8 bases fit TRBD1. The ends lost 3 bases at V and 4 bases at J; junction bases unmatched: 9. The CDR3 consists of 16 residues. Per germline, CDR1 MNHEY and CDR2 SVGEGT. The sequenced part of the CDR3 DNA is TGTGCCAGCAGTTATGTGGCAGGGGGCGCAGCAGATACG. This encodes CASSYVAGGAADT. The CDR3 reads in full as CASSYVAGGAADTQYF.

CDR3: CAWNLGLAGTDTQYF. CDR3 bases read: TGTGCCTGGAATCTGGGACTAGCGGGCACAGATACG. V and J are TRBV30 and TRBJ2-3; 11 nucleotides align to TRBD2. The read ends 3 residues shy of where the CDR3 ends; the end is completed using the germline J gene. CDR1 is GTSNPN, CDR2 SVGIG, per germline (reference sequence). This CDR3 has 15 amino acids. The V segment lost 4 bases and the J segment 1 base; nucleotides outside the gene matches: 4. Complete variable domain (other parts from reference TRBV30 and TRBJ2-3): SQTIHQWPATLVQPVGSPLSLECTVEGTSNPNLYWYRQAAGRGLQLLFYSVGIGQISSEVPQNLSASRPQDRQFILSSKKLLLSDSGFYLCAWNLGLAGTDTQYFGPGTRLTVL.

Worth noting for this clone: The read ends 3 residues shy of where the CDR3 ends; the end is completed using the germline J gene. V usage is TRBV7-6 and J usage is TRBJ2-3; 7 bases are shared with TRBD2. Germline CDR1 and CDR2: SGHVS and FNYEAQ. The CDR3 sequence is 15 residues long. The part of the CDR3 DNA that was read is TGTGCCAGCAGCGAGGCGGGACTAATACAAGAGACG. Translating it yields CASSEAGLIQET. The entire CDR3 protein is CASSEAGLIQETQYF.

For this clone: The read halts 3 residues ahead of the CDR3 end, with the missing end drawn from the germline J gene. The rearrangement links TRBV18 to TRBJ2-5; TRBD2 is a possible D gene (7 bases). Trimming took off 6 bases at V and 2 bases at J, with 10 bases between the two ends. Germline CDR1 is KGHSH and CDR2 is LQKENI. This CDR3 comprises 13 residues. CDR3 protein: CASSGGQQETQYF. CDR3 DNA (partial): TGTGCCAGCTCCGGGGGGCAACAAGAGACC.

The CDR3 bases that were read are TGTGCCTGGAGTGCCCCCGGGACTAGCCCCTACGAG. Its translation: CAWSAPGTSPYE. The full CDR3 reads CAWSAPGTSPYEQYF. V gene TRBV30 combines with J gene TRBJ2-7; 9 bases map to TRBD2. The CDR3 end falls 3 residues outside the read, so it is completed with the germline J gene. V was pared by 1 base and J by 2 bases, with 6 bases of the junction left unmatched. CDR3 length: 15 residues. Germline CDR1 is GTSNPN and CDR2 is SVGIG (reference sequence).

Details on this clone: The read comes to an end 3 residues before the CDR3 does, leaving the germline J gene to fill in the end. The rearrangement links TRBV5-1 to TRBJ2-1; no firm D call. V was pared by 1 base and J by 4 bases, with 6 bases between. The CDR3 runs to 13 residues. Germline CDR1 is SGHRS and CDR2 is YFSETQ. The sequenced part of the CDR3 DNA is TGCGCCAGCAGCTTGAGGGCATACAATGAG. Protein: CASSLRAYNE. The whole CDR3 sequence is CASSLRAYNEQFF.

As concerns this clone: A read error may account for a junction end that differs from germline. Read sequence stops 3 residues before the CDR3 end, and the germline J gene provides the missing end. The chain employs TRBV7-2 and TRBJ2-3; maybe TRBD1 (6 bases). Germline values: CDR1 SGHTA, CDR2 FQGNSA. This CDR3 contains 14 residues. The part of the CDR3 DNA that was read is TGTGCCAGCAGCTTAGGGGGACACTCAGAGACG. As protein: CASSLGGHSET. The entire CDR3 reads CASSLGGHSETQYF.

Comment on this clone: With the read ending 3 residues before the CDR3 end, the germline J gene is used to fill in that end. The chain joins TRBV2 to TRBJ2-7; 12 bases align to TRBD2. The CDR3 consists of 15 residues. Losses at the gene ends were 6 bases for V and 4 bases for J; bases not matched to a gene: 7. CDR1 and CDR2 (germline): SNHLY, FYNNEI. The CDR3 loop is CASRPGLAGGYEQYF. The CDR3 bases that were read are TGTGCCAGCAGGCCGGGGCTAGCGGGGGGGTACGAG.

Details on this clone: The read is 3 residues too short to cover the CDR3 end, so that end is filled in from the germline J gene. The rearrangement links TRBV7-2 to TRBJ1-2; 11 bases fit TRBD1. Germline V gene data show CDR1 as SGHTA and CDR2 as FQGNSA. The CDR3 is made up of 14 amino acids. CDR3 sequence reads: CASSRDRGAEGYTF. The CDR3 DNA, read in part, is TGTGCCAGCAGCCGGGACAGGGGGGCGGAAGGC.

Notes on this clone: The sequence runs out 3 residues before the end of the CDR3; the remainder is reconstructed from the germline J gene. The chain joins TRBV30 to TRBJ2-3, with 8 bases matching TRBD2. V trimming: 1 base; J trimming: 4 bases; junction bases outside the gene matches: 7. This CDR3 comprises 15 residues. Germline CDR1 reads GTSNPN; CDR2 reads SVGIG (reference sequence). The CDR3 is CAWSATTSGSDTQYF. CDR3 DNA (partial): TGTGCCTGGAGTGCCACCACTAGCGGCTCAGATACG.

On this clone itself: The read gets to within 3 residues of the CDR3 end, and the germline J gene fills in the rest. V gene TRBV19 combines with J gene TRBJ2-1; 10 nucleotides align to TRBD2. Germline V gene lookup returns CDR1 LNHDA and CDR2 SQIVND (reference sequence). There are 15 residues in the CDR3. V gave up 7 bases and J gave up 5 bases; unmatched junction bases: 8. CDR3: CASTLSGGGNNEQFF. CDR3 DNA (partial): TGTGCCAGTACCTTAAGCGGGGGGGGGAACAATGAG. The variable domain in full, with the rest retrieved from reference TRBV19 and TRBJ2-1, is DGGITQSPKYLFRKEGQNVTLSCEQNLNHDAMYWYRQDPGQGLRLIYYSQIVNDFQKGDIAEGYSVSREKKESFPLTVTSAQKNPTAFYLCASTLSGGGNNEQFFGPGTRLTVL.

Partial CDR3 DNA: TGTGCCAGCAGCTTAGCTAGCGCCCCCACAGATACG. Translating gives CASSLASAPTDT. In full, the CDR3 is CASSLASAPTDTQYF. V usage is TRBV11-1 and J usage is TRBJ2-3; D perhaps matches TRBD2 (5 bases). Read sequence stops 3 residues before the CDR3 end, and the germline J gene provides the missing end. Trimming took off 0 bases at V and 2 bases at J, with 9 bases between the two ends. Germline CDR1 SGHAT, CDR2 FQDESV (reference sequence). This CDR3 comprises 15 residues.

The CDR3 bases that were read are TGTGCCAGCTCACCTTTCGGACAGACAGATACG. This encodes CASSPFGQTDT. The full CDR3 reads CASSPFGQTDTQYF. The chain links TRBV18 to TRBJ2-3, with D possibly TRBD1 on 6 matching bases. The CDR3 end falls 3 residues outside the read, so it is completed with the germline J gene. Germline V lookup: CDR1 KGHSH, CDR2 LQKENI. V was pared by 3 bases and J by 3 bases, with 10 bases between. The CDR3 is made up of 14 amino acids.

About this clone: The DNA ends 3 residues before the CDR3 does, and the rest of the CDR3 is filled in from the germline J gene. This chain uses TRBV20-1 with TRBJ1-4; tentative D call: TRBD1 (5 bases). The CDR3 loop spans 13 amino acids. V lost 6 bases to trimming and J lost 8 bases, with 16 bases between them. The germline gives CDR1 DFQATT, CDR2 SNEGSKA (reference sequence). CDR3 DNA, as far as it was read: TGCAGTGCCAGCGGGACCCCGGCAGAAAAA. Translated, it gives CSASGTPAEK. The CDR3, in full, reads CSASGTPAEKLFF.

Regarding this clone: The read ends 3 residues before the CDR3 terminus; that terminus is restored from the germline J gene. The V and J genes are TRBV7-2 and TRBJ2-3; D perhaps matches TRBD2 (5 bases). V lost 2 bases and J lost 4, with 13 bases in between. Germline loops: CDR1 SGHTA, CDR2 FQGNSA. The CDR3 contains 15 residues. CDR3 residues: CASSLRAGRADTQYF. CDR3 bases read: TGTGCCAGCAGCTTACGGGCGGGTAGGGCAGATACG.

For this clone: The read is 3 residues too short to cover the CDR3 end, so that end is filled in from the germline J gene. The V gene is TRBV5-1, the J gene TRBJ2-7; D might be TRBD1 (5 bases). The germline gives CDR1 SGHRS, CDR2 YFSETQ. V gave up 5 bases and J gave up 0 bases, with 12 bases separating them. This CDR3 spans 14 amino acids. Incomplete CDR3 DNA: TGCGCCAGCAGTGGACAAGGCTTCTCCTACGAG. Encoded protein: CASSGQGFSYE. The full CDR3 sequence reads CASSGQGFSYEQYF. The full variable domain, rest sourced from reference TRBV5-1 and TRBJ2-7, is KAGVTQTPRYLIKTRGQQVTLSCSPISGHRSVSWYQQTPGQGLQFLFEYFSETQRNKGNFPGRFSGRQFSNSRSEMNVSTLELGDSALYLCASSGQGFSYEQYFGPGTRLTVT.

Comments on this clone: The CDR3 end falls 3 residues outside the read, so it is completed with the germline J gene. The chain couples TRBV20-1 to TRBJ1-1; unclear D gene. The ends were cut back, 0 bases at V and 1 base at J, with 9 bases in the middle. There are 14 residues in the CDR3. Germline CDR1 DFQATT, CDR2 SNEGSKA (reference sequence). The sequenced part of the CDR3 DNA is TGCAGTGCTAGAGACAACAGCAAGAACACTGAA. It is translated as CSARDNSKNTE. From start to end, the CDR3 is CSARDNSKNTEAFF.

Note on this clone: Sequencing ends 3 residues short of the CDR3 end; the germline J gene provides the rest. This sequence joins TRBV7-9 and TRBJ2-7; 8 nucleotides agree with TRBD1. The CDR3 loop spans 12 amino acids. J was trimmed by 6 bases and V by 5 bases; bases with no gene match: 3. Germline V CDR1 and CDR2: SEHNR, FQNEAQ (reference sequence). The part of the CDR3 DNA that was read is TGTGCCAGCAGCATCGACAGGGGCGAG. Amino acid sequence: CASSIDRGE. The full CDR3 protein reads CASSIDRGEQYF.

Regarding this clone: The CDR3 extends 3 residues past the end of the read, so its final part is completed from the germline J gene. This chain joins TRBV19 and TRBJ1-3; no clear D. This CDR3 has 15 residues. Germline lookup yields CDR1 LNHDA and CDR2 SQIVND (reference sequence). Between the trimmed V and J ends, which lost 1 base and 0 bases, there was a span of 7 bases. The DNA read from the CDR3 is TGTGCCAGTAGTATAGCGGTCTCCTCTGGAAACACC. Amino acid sequence: CASSIAVSSGNT. The whole CDR3 sequence reads CASSIAVSSGNTIYF.

As for this clone: The sequence runs out 3 residues before the end of the CDR3; the remainder is reconstructed from the germline J gene. The V gene is TRBV7-9, the J gene TRBJ2-1; 7 bases are a match to TRBD2. Germline trimming cut 6 bases from V and 5 bases from J; bases unmatched to any gene: 10. CDR1 is SEHNR and CDR2 is FQNEAQ in the germline V gene (reference sequence). CDR3 length equals 15 residues. The covered CDR3 bases are TGTGCCAGCAGTCCAATCAGGAGCGGGAACAATGAG. Translated: CASSPIRSGNNE. The CDR3 as a whole reads CASSPIRSGNNEQFF.

Partial CDR3 DNA: TGTGCCAGCAGCCCGACAGGGACTAGCACAGATACG. Encoded protein: CASSPTGTSTDT. From start to end, the CDR3 is CASSPTGTSTDTQYF. This chain joins TRBV3-1 (or the pseudogene TRBV3-2) and TRBJ2-3, with a weak D call TRBD1 (7 bases). From the germline J gene comes the end of the CDR3, since the read stops 3 residues before it. The germline V gene encodes CDR1 LGHDT and CDR2 YNNKEL (reference sequence). There are 15 residues in the CDR3. Deletions cut 4 bases from V and 0 bases from J, with 11 bases between.